The 14 T cell receptor beta chains in this list originate from one sample, sequenced in a study of cytomegalovirus exposure and HLA in healthy donors. PCR primers comprised 60 Vbeta and 13 Jbeta primers. Method: immunoSEQ multiplex PCR; TCRdb's copy keeps in-frame clones and lacks some. The sample's table shows under 200,000 clones. Sequenced material: PBMCs. These receptors came from a woman between 18 and 29 years old in good health and CMV-seropositive.

The chain carries TRBV5-1 and TRBJ1-2; no clear D gene. Germline CDR1 SGHRS, CDR2 YFSETQ. CDR3 length: 13 residues. Trimming removed 0 bases at V and 5 bases at J, with 8 bases between. The DNA for the CDR3 is TGCGCCAGCAGCTTGGGGCAGAGGTATGGCTACACCTTC. This codes for CASSLGQRYGYTF.

The chain couples TRBV18 to TRBJ2-7, with TRBD2 identical over 13 bases. The CDR3 is 15 amino acids. The germline CDR1 and CDR2 sequences are KGHSH and LQKENI. After removal of 6 bases from V and 2 bases from J, the junction contained 4 bases not matched to a gene. The CDR3 loop reads CASSPGTSGTYEQYF. CDR3 sequence (DNA): TGTGCCAGCTCCCCAGGGACTAGCGGGACCTACGAGCAGTACTTC. The variable domain in full, completed from reference TRBV18 and TRBJ2-7, reads NAGVMQNPRHLVRRRGQEARLRCSPMKGHSHVYWYRQLPEEGLKFMVYLQKENIIDESGMPKERFSAEFPKEGPSILRIQQVVRGDSAAYFCASSPGTSGTYEQYFGPGTRLTVT.

CDR3 coding DNA: TGTGCCAGAACTTTGGACCCTAGGGGGAGAGGCGGGGGGGAGCTGTTTTTT. This translates into CARTLDPRGRGGGELFF. V gene TRBV27 combines with J gene TRBJ2-2; D might be TRBD1 (6 bases). The V and J ends lost 9 bases and 8 bases respectively, with 28 bases between them. The CDR3 runs 17 residues. The V gene's germline CDR1 is MNHEY and CDR2 SMNVEV (reference sequence).

The chain carries TRBV5-1 and TRBJ1-2, with D unclear. The V and J ends lost 0 bases and 4 bases respectively, with 10 bases between them. CDR3 size: 14 residues. Per germline, CDR1 SGHRS and CDR2 YFSETQ. The CDR3 nucleotides read TGCGCCAGCAGCTTGGAGCGGACTGCCTATGGCTACACCTTC. It is translated as CASSLERTAYGYTF.

V usage is TRBV30 and J usage is TRBJ2-1; 10 bases are shared with TRBD1. CDR1 is GTSNPN, CDR2 SVGIG, per germline (reference sequence). The length of the CDR3 is 13 residues. The ends lost 4 bases at V and 7 bases at J; junction bases unmatched: 4. CDR3 amino acids: CAWNPGQGNEQFF. The CDR3 coding sequence is TGTGCCTGGAATCCGGGACAGGGGAATGAGCAGTTCTTC.

CDR3 bases: TGTGCCAGCAGCTTAGAGTGGCAGGGAACTGAAGCTTTCTTT. Amino acids: CASSLEWQGTEAFF. The chain couples TRBV7-9 to TRBJ1-1; maybe TRBD1 (5 bases). The germline gives CDR1 SEHNR, CDR2 FQNEAQ (reference sequence). CDR3 size: 14 residues. The V gene lost 1 base and the J gene lost 5 bases, with 11 bases spanning the gap.

This chain connects TRBV10-3 to TRBJ2-6, with 7 nucleotides matching TRBD2. The trim removed 3 bases at V and 0 bases at J, leaving 14 bases unmatched. CDR1 is ENHRY and CDR2 is SYGVKD in the germline V gene. The CDR3 covers 20 residues. The CDR3 loop reads CAISDRVGEGLNSGANVLTF. The CDR3 DNA sequence: TGTGCCATCAGTGACCGGGTTGGGGAGGGGTTGAACTCTGGGGCCAACGTCCTGACTTTC.

This sequence joins TRBV7-2 and TRBJ2-5; TRBD2 is a possible D gene (6 bases). The J call may be incorrect, as the DNA end agrees better with TRBJ2-7. Germline V gives CDR1 SGHTA, CDR2 FQGNSA. This CDR3 is built from 14 residues. This CDR3 reads CASSLAGGTGEQYF. CDR3 nucleotide sequence: TGTGCCAGCAGCTTAGCGGGGGGAACTGGCGAGCAGTACTTC.

J is TRBJ2-7 and V is TRBV7-6; TRBD2 might be the D (6 bases). Per germline, CDR1 SGHVS and CDR2 FNYEAQ. The CDR3 runs to 15 residues. V gave up 1 base and J gave up 2 bases, with 12 bases separating them. DNA of the CDR3: TGTGCCAGCAGCTTAGGCGGGGCAGCAACCTACGAGCAGTACTTC. It yields the protein CASSLGGAATYEQYF.

V is TRBV6-5 and J is TRBJ2-2; TRBD2 matches at 7 bases. With V trimmed by 2 bases and J by 5 bases, 5 bases remained unmatched. The CDR3 loop spans 15 amino acids. From germline, CDR1 is MNHEY and CDR2 SVGAGI. CDR3 DNA: TGTGCCAGCAGTTACAGGCCAGCGGGGACCGGGGAGCTGTTTTTT. Translating it yields CASSYRPAGTGELFF.

This chain joins TRBV12-5 and TRBJ2-1, with D possibly being TRBD1 (6 bases). CDR3 length equals 16 residues. The germline gives CDR1 LGHNT, CDR2 FRNRAP. Trimming took 3 bases from V and 5 from J, leaving 17 bases between them. CDR3 sequence: CASGFRQGPTNNEQFF. The CDR3 DNA sequence: TGTGCTAGTGGTTTCCGTCAGGGGCCGACTAACAATGAGCAGTTCTTC. The full variable domain, with the rest looked up from reference TRBV12-5 and TRBJ2-1, is DARVTQTPRHKVTEMGQEVTMRCQPILGHNTVFWYRQTMMQGLELLAYFRNRAPLDDSGMPKDRFSAEMPDATLATLKIQPSEPRDSAVYFCASGFRQGPTNNEQFFGPGTRLTVL.

The rearrangement joins TRBV10-1 to TRBJ2-2, with TRBD1 matching over 7 bases. The V and J ends lost 10 bases and 3 bases, in that order; junction bases with no gene match: 8. The CDR3 runs to 14 residues. Germline-derived CDR1 and CDR2 are WNHNN and SYGVQD (reference sequence). CDR3 in amino acids: CATADRVDTGELFF. CDR3 coding DNA: TGCGCCACTGCAGACAGGGTGGACACCGGGGAGCTGTTTTTT.

The V and J genes are TRBV4-3 and TRBJ2-3; maybe TRBD1 (5 bases). This CDR3 is 16 amino acids long. V was clipped by 0 bases and J by 3 bases, with 13 bases between them. Germline assignment: CDR1 LGHNA and CDR2 YSLEER. The CDR3 DNA reads TGCGCCAGCAGCCAAGAGAACAGGCCAGCGACAGATACGCAGTATTTT. Translation: CASSQENRPATDTQYF.

The chain uses TRBV7-9 and TRBJ2-3; 8 bases map to TRBD2. CDR1 and CDR2 from the germline V gene are SEHNR and FQNEAQ (reference sequence). V dropped 8 bases and J dropped 0; count of bases not matched to a gene: 10. This CDR3 comprises 16 residues. The CDR3 here is CASWRSGSSSTDTQYF. The CDR3 coding sequence is TGTGCCAGCTGGCGGAGCGGGAGCTCTAGCACAGATACGCAGTATTTT.